The T cell receptor (beta chain) described here comes from a study of cytomegalovirus exposure and HLA in healthy donors. Study findings and constraints: Fewer N-insertions than the roughly 630-donor mean were reportedly shown by an Asian-associated ancestry cluster in a later analysis.

The PCR was carried out with 60 Vbeta primers and 13 Jbeta primers. Sequencing was performed with immunoSEQ multiplex PCR; in TCRdb, only in-frame clones are kept and a portion is missing. In the table there are more than 150,000 clones, over 80% of which are singletons. The CDR3 has 15 amino acids. With 5 bases removed from V and 0 bases from J, the gap between germline ends came to 13 bases. CDR1 and CDR2 from the germline V gene are MNHEY and SMNVEV (reference sequence). As regards this clone: Its antigen is currently unknown.

The TCR sequence derives from a girl aged 10 to 17 in good health and CMV-seropositive. The chain couples TRBV27 to TRBJ1-1; tentatively, D is TRBD1 (5 bases). Sequencing was done on a sample of PBMCs. As DNA, the CDR3 is TGTGCCAGCAGTAGGGGCGAAGGGATGAACACTGAAGCTTTCTTT. Protein: CASSRGEGMNTEAFF.